Below, 2 T cell receptor beta chains from the same sample are listed, as sequenced in a study of blood T cell repertoires in COVID-19. TCRdb's table, derived via immunoSEQ multiplex PCR, lists solely in-frame clones and lacks some. The table shows 65,000 to 75,000 clones, with 75% to 85% occurring only once. The sample was peripheral blood. Receptors were obtained from an elderly man with acute or convalescent COVID-19.

This chain uses TRBV19 with TRBJ2-5, with 7 bases aligning to TRBD2. Per the germline V gene, CDR1 is LNHDA and CDR2 is SQIVND (reference sequence). V was clipped by 3 bases and J by 4 bases; unmatched bases: 11. The length of the CDR3 is 16 residues. The CDR3, as DNA: TGTGCCAGTAGTATCGGGTCCGCGGGAGAAGGAGAGACCCAGTACTTC. Protein: CASSIGSAGEGETQYF.

The CDR3 nucleotides read TGTGCCAGTAGTGTACAGGTTAGCACAGATACGCAGTATTTT. This encodes CASSVQVSTDTQYF. The V gene is TRBV19, the J gene TRBJ2-3, with D possibly TRBD1 on 5 matching bases. V lost 5 bases to trimming and J lost 0 bases, with 9 bases between them. CDR1 and CDR2 from the germline V gene are LNHDA and SQIVND (reference sequence). The CDR3 consists of 14 residues.